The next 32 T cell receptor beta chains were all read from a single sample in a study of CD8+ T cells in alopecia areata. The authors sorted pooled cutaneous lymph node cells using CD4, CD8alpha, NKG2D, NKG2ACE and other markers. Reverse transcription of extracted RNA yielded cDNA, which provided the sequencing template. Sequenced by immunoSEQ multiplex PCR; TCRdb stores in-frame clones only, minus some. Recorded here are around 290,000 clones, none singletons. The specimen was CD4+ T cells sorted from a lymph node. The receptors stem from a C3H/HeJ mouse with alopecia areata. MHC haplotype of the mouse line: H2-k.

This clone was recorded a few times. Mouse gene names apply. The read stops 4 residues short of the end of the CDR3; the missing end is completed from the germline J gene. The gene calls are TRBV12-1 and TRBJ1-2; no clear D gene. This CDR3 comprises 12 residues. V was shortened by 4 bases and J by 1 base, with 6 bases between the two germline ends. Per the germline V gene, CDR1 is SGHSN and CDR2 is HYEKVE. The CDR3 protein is CASSIQNSDYTF. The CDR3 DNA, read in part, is TGTGCCAGCTCAATTCAAAACTCC.

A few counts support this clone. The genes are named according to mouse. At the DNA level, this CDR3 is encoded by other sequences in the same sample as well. This CDR3 is CASSLDRASAETLYF. The CDR3 bases that were read are TGTGCCAGCAGTTTGGACAGGGCTAGTGCAGAA. J is TRBJ2-3 and V is TRBV19; TRBD1 aligns across 8 bases. The CDR3 end falls 4 residues outside the read, so it is completed with the germline J gene. V shed 4 bases, J shed 0 bases, and the junction held 4 bases outside the gene matches. This CDR3 contains 15 residues. CDR1 FNHDT and CDR2 SITEND come from the germline V gene (reference sequence).

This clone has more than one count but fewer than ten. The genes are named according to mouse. The CDR3 loop is CASSQDLGGSQNTLYF. The covered CDR3 bases are TGTGCCAGCAGCCAAGACCTGGGGGGTAGTCAAAAC. V gene TRBV5 combines with J gene TRBJ2-4; TRBD2 matches 8 bases. The CDR3 is cut off 4 residues early in the read; its end comes from the germline J gene. The V and J ends lost 0 bases and 0 bases, in that order; junction bases with no gene match: 2. This CDR3 has 16 residues. In germline, CDR1 is LGHNA, CDR2 YNLKQL (reference sequence).

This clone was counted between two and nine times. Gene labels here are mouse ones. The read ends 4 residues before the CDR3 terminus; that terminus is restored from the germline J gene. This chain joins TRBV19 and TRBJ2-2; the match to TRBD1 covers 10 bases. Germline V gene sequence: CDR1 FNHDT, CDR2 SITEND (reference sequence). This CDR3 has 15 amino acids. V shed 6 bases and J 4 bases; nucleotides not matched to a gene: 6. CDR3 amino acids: CASTTGTGATGQLYF. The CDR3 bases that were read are TGTGCCAGCACAACCGGGACAGGGGCCACCGGG.

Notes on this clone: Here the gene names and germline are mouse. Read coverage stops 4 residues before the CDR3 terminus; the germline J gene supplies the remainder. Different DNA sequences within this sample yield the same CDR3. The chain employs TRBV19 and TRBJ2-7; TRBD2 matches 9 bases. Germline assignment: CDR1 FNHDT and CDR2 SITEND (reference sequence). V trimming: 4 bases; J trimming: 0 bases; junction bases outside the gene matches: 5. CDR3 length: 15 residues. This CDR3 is CASSPDWGSSYEQYF. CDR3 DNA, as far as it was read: TGTGCCAGCAGTCCAGACTGGGGGAGCTCCTAT. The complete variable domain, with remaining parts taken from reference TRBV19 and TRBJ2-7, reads GGIITQTPKFLIGQEGQKLTLKCQQNFNHDTMYWYRQDSGKGLRLIYYSITENDLQKGDLSEGYDASREKKSSFSLTVTSAQKNEMAVFLCASSPDWGSSYEQYFGPGTRLTVL.

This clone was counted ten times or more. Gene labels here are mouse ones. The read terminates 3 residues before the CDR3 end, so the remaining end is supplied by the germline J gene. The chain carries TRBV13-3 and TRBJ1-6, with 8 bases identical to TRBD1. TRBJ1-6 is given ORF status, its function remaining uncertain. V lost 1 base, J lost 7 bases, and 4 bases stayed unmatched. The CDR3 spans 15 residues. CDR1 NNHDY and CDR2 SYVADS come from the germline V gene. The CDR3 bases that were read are TGTGCCAGCAGTGATCAGGGGGCGCGAAATTCGCCC. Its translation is CASSDQGARNSP. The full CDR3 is CASSDQGARNSPLYF.

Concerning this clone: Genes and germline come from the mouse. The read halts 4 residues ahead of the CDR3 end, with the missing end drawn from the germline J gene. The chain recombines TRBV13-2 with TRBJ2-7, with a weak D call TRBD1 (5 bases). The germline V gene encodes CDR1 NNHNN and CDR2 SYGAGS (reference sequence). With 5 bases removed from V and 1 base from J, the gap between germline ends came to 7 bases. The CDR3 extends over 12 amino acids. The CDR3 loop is CASGGQSYEQYF. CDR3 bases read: TGTGCCAGCGGCGGACAATCCTAT.

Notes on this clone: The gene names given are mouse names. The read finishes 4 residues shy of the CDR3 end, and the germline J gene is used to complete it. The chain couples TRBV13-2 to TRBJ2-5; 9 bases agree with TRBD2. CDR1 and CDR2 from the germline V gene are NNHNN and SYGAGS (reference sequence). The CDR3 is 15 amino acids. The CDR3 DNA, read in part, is TGTGCCAGCGGTGATCATACTGGGGGGAAAGAC. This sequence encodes CASGDHTGGKD. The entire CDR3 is CASGDHTGGKDTQYF.

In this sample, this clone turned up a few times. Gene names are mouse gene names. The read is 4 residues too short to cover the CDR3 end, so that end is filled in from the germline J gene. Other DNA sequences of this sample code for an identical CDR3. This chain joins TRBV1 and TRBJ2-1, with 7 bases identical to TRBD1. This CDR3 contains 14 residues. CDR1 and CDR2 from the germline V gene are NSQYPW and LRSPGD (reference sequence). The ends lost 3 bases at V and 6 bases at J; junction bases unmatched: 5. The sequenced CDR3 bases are TGCACCTGCAGTGCCGACAGGGAGGGTGCT. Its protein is CTCSADREGA. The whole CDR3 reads CTCSADREGAEQFF.

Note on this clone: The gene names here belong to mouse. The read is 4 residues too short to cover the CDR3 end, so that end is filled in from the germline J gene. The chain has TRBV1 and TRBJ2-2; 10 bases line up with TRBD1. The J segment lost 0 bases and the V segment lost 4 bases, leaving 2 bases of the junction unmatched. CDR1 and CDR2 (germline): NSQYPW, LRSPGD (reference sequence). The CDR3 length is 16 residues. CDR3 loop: CTCSEGTGANTGQLYF. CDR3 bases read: TGCACCTGCAGTGAAGGGACAGGGGCAAACACCGGG.

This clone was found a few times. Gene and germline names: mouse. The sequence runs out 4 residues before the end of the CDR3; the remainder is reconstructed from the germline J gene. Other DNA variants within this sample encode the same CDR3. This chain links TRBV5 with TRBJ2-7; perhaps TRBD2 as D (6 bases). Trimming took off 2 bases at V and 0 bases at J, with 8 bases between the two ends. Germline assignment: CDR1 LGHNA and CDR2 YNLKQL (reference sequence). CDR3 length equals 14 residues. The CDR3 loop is CASSQTGSSYEQYF. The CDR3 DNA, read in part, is TGTGCCAGCAGCCAAACTGGGAGCTCCTAT.

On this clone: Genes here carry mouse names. CDR3 DNA (partial): TGTGCCAGCAGTGCTGGGAAAAAC. Its protein is CASSAGKN. The entire CDR3 sequence reads CASSAGKNTLYF. V is TRBV13-3 and J is TRBJ2-4; tentatively, D is TRBD2 (5 bases). The DNA ends 4 residues before the CDR3 does, and the rest of the CDR3 is filled in from the germline J gene. CDR3 length: 12 residues. The germline V gene encodes CDR1 NNHDY and CDR2 SYVADS.

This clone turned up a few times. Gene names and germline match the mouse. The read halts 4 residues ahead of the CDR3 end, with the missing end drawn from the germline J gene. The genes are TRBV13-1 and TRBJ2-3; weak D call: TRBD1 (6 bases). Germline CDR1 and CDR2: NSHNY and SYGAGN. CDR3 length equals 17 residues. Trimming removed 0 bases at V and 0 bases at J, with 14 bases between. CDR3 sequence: CASSDARQGNSAETLYF. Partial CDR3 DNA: TGTGCCAGCAGTGATGCACGTCAGGGGAATAGTGCAGAA.

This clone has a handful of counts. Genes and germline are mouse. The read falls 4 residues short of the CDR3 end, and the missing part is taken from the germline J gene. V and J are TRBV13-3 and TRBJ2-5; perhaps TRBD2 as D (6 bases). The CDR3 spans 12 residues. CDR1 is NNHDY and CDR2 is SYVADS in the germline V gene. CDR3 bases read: TGTGCCAGCAGTGGCTGGGGAGAC. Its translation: CASSGWGD. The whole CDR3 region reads CASSGWGDTQYF.

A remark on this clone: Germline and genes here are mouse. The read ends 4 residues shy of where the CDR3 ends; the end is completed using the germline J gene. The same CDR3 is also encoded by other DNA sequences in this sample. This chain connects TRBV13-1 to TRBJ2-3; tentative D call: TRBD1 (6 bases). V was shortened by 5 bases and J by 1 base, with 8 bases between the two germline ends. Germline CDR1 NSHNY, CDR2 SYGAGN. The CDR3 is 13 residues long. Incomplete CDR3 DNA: TGTGCCAGCAGACAGGGTGGTGCAGAA. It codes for CASRQGGAE. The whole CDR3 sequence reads CASRQGGAETLYF.

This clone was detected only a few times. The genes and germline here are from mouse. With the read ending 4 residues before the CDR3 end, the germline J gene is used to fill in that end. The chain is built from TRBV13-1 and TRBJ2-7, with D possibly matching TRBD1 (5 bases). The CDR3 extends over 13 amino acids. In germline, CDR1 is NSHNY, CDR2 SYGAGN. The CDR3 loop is CASSDARGDEQYF. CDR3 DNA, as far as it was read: TGTGCCAGCAGTGATGCAAGAGGGGAT.

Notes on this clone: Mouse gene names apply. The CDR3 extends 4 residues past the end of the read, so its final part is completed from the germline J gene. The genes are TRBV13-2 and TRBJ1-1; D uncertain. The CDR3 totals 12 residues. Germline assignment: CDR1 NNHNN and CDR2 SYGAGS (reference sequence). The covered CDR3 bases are TGTGCCAGCGGTGATGCGGTCAGA. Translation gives CASGDAVR. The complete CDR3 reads CASGDAVREVFF.

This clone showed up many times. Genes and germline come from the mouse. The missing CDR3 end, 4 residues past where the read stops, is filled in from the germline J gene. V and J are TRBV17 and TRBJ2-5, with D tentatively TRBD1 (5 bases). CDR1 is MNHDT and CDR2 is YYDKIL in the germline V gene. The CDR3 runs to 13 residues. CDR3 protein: CASSPQGRDTQYF. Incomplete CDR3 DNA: TGTGCTAGCAGTCCTCAGGGTAGGGAC.

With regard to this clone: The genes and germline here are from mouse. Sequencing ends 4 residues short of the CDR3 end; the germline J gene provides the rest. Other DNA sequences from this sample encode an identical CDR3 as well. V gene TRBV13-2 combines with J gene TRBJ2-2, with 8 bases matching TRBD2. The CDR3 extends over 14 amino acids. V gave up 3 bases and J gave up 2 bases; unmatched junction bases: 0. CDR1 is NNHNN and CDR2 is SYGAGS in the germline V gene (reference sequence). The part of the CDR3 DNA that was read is TGTGCCAGCGGTGGGGGGGGCAACACCGGG. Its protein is CASGGGGNTG. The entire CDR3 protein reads CASGGGGNTGQLYF.

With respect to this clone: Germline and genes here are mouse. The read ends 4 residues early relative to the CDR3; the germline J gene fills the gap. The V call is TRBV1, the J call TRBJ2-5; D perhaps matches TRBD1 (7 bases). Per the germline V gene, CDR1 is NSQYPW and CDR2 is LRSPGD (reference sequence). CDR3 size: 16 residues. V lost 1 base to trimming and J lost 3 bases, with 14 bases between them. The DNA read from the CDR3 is TGCACCTGCAGTGCAGGAAGGGGGCCTCCTCAAGAC. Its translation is CTCSAGRGPPQD. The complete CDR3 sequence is CTCSAGRGPPQDTQYF.

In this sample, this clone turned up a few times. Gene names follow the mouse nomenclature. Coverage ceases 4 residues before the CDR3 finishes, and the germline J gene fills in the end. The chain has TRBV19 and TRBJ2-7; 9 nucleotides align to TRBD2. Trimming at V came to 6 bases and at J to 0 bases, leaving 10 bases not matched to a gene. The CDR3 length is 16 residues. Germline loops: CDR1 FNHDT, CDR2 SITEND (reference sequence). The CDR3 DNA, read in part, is TGTGCCAGCACCGGGACTGGGAGACTGAGCTCCTAT. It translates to CASTGTGRLSSY. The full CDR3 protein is CASTGTGRLSSYEQYF.

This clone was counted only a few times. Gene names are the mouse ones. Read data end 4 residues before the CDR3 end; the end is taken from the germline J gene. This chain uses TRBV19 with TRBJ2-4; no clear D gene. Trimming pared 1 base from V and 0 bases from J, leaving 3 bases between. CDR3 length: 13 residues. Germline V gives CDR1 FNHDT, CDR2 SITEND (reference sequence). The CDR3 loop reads CASSITSQNTLYF. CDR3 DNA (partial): TGTGCCAGCAGTATAACTAGTCAAAAC.

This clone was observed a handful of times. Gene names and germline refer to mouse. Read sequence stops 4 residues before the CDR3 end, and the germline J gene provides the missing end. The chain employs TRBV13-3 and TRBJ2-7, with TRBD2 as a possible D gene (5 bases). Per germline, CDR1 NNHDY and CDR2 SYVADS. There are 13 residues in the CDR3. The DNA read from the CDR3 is TGTGCCAGCAGTGATCCTGGGATGTAT. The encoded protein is CASSDPGMY. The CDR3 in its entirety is CASSDPGMYEQYF.

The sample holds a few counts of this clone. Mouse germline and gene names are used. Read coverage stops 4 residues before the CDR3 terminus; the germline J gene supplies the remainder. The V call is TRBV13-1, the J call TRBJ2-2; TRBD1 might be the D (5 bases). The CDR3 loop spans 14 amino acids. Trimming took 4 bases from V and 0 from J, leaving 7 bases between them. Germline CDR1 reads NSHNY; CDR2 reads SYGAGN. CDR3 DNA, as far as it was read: TGTGCCAGCAGTTCCAGGGCAAACACCGGG. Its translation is CASSSRANTG. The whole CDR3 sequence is CASSSRANTGQLYF.

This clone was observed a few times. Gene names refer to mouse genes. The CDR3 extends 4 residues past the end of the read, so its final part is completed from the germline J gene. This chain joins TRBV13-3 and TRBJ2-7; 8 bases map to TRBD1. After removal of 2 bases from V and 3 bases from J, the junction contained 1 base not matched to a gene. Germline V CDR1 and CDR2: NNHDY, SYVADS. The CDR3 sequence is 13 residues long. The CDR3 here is CASSETGDYEQYF. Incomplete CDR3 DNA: TGTGCCAGCAGTGAGACAGGGGACTAT.

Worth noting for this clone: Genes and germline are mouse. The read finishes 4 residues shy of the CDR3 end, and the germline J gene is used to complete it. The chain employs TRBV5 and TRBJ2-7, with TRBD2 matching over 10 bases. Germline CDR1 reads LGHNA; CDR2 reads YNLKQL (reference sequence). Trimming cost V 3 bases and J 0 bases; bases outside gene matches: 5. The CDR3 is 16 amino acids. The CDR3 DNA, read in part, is TGTGCCAGCAGCCATCTGACTGGGGGGAGCTCCTAT. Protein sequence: CASSHLTGGSSY. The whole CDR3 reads CASSHLTGGSSYEQYF.

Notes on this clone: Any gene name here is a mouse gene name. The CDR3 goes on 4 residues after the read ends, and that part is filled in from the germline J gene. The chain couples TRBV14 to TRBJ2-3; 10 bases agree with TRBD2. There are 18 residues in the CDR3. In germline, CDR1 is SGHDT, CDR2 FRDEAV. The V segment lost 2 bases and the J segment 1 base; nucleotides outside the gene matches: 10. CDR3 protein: CASSLGWGGAEGAETLYF. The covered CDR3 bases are TGTGCCAGCAGTTTGGGCTGGGGGGGCGCTGAGGGTGCAGAA.

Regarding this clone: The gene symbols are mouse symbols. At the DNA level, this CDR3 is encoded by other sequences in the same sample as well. CDR3 DNA (partial): TGTGCCAGCAGGTCAGGGGGCTAT. Translated, it gives CASRSGGY. The full CDR3 sequence reads CASRSGGYEQYF. The chain couples TRBV13-3 to TRBJ2-7; 7 bases match TRBD1. The read gets to within 4 residues of the CDR3 end, and the germline J gene fills in the rest. The CDR3 contains 12 residues. The germline gives CDR1 NNHDY, CDR2 SYVADS. Trimming cost V 5 bases and J 3 bases; bases outside gene matches: 2.

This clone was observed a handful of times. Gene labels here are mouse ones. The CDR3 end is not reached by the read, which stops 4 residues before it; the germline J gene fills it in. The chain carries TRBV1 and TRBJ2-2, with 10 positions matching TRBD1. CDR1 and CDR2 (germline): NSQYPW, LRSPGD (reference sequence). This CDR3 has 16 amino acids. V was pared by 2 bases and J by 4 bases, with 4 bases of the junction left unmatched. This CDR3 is CTCSATGTGATGQLYF. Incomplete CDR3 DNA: TGCACCTGCAGTGCAACCGGGACAGGGGCCACCGGG.

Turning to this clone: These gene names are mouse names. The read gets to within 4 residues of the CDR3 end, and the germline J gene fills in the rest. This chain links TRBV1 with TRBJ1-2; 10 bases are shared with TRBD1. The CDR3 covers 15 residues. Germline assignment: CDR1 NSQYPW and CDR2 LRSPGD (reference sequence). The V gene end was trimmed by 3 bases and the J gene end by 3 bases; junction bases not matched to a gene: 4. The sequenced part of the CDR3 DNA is TGCACCTGCAGTGCTTCCGGGACAGGGGACTCC. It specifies CTCSASGTGDS. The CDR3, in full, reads CTCSASGTGDSDYTF.

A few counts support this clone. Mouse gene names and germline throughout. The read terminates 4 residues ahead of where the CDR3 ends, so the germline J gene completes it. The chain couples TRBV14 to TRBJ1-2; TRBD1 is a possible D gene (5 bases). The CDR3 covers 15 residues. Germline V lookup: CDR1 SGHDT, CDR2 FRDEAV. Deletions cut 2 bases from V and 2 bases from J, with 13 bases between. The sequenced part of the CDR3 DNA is TGTGCCAGCAGTTTAGGGGAGGGCACCAACTCC. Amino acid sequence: CASSLGEGTNS. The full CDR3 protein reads CASSLGEGTNSDYTF.

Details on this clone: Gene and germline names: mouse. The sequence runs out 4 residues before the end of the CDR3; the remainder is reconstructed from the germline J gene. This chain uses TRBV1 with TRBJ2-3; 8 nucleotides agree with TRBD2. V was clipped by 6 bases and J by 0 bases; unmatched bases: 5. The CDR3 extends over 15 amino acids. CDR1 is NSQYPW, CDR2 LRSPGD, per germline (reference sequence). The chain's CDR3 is CTCSPAGGSAETLYF. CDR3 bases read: TGCACCTGCAGCCCCGCTGGGGGGAGTGCAGAA.